These T cell receptor beta chains were read from a single sample in a study of response to subunit inactivated influenza vaccine. MiXCR, run by TCRdb on the RT-PCR reads, gives a single entry per CDR3 protein. The profile covers hundreds of thousands of distinct CDR3 sequences, with around 8% appearing a single time and roughly 13% taken by the ten largest. Source: PBMCs from blood, taken less than 25 months after vaccination. These receptors were taken from a man aged 45-69 years who received an inactivated influenza vaccine. CDR3s include the opening cysteine and the closing phenylalanine or tryptophan.

V gene	J gene	CDR3 protein
TRBV12-3/TRBV12-4	TRBJ1-6	CASSRNVRTLHF
TRBV5-6	TRBJ2-2	CASSLTGRTGELFF
TRBV27	TRBJ1-6	CASSLPRGRAGNSPLHF
TRBV24-1	TRBJ2-1	CATSDLKAPKRFF
TRBV29-1	TRBJ2-5	CSVEGRTGDGTQYF
TRBV29-1	TRBJ2-1	CSVTGVFIYNEQFF
TRBV29-1	TRBJ2-5	CSVKGTVQETQYF
TRBV20-1	TRBJ2-1	CSAPISGTYNEQFF
TRBV7-9	TRBJ2-7	CASSLLGSISYEQYF
TRBV29-1	TRBJ1-1	CSVEFFGQAHTEAFF
TRBV30	TRBJ1-5	CAWSVGQLNQPQHF
TRBV4-1	TRBJ1-1	CASSQDGFGGFNTEAFF
TRBV25-1	TRBJ1-4	CASSLPRGRSEKLFF
TRBV28	TRBJ2-7	CASSIGTYEQYF
TRBV27	TRBJ2-1	CATATLSYNEQFF
TRBV12-3/TRBV12-4	TRBJ1-6	CASSRLSSPLHF
TRBV5-1	TRBJ2-7	CASTGDNSYEQYF
TRBV7-2	TRBJ1-2	CASSSPVRVKYGYTF
TRBV6-6	TRBJ1-2	CASSYRTSAGYTF
TRBV4-3	TRBJ1-2	CASSQDWGLGYTF
TRBV18	TRBJ2-7	CASSPSRLAGGGEQYF
TRBV7-2	TRBJ1-1	CASSLVDGNTEAFF
TRBV28	TRBJ2-2	CASSSEQGSRELFF
TRBV5-1	TRBJ1-5	CASSLDGLQSPQHF
TRBV28	TRBJ2-3	CASSDRVAGGLDTQYF
TRBV5-1	TRBJ2-2	CASSTRPGRRTGELFF
TRBV29-1	TRBJ1-2	CSVEGEVGQGYGYTF
TRBV20-1	TRBJ2-5	CSARLPGPLPRGYF
TRBV5-1	TRBJ2-5	CASSSGQGAVETQYF
TRBV20-1	TRBJ2-7	CSAKTGRRAYEQYF
TRBV6-2/TRBV6-3	TRBJ2-5	CASSYKLAGGQETQYF
TRBV18	TRBJ1-3	CASSPGISGNTIYF
TRBV14	TRBJ1-4	CASSQESGFNEKLFF
TRBV3-1	TRBJ1-4	CASSHRGPRGEKLFF
TRBV29-1	TRBJ1-1	CSIDGGAISDTEAFF
TRBV6-2/TRBV6-3	TRBJ2-3	CASIKGNTDTQYF
TRBV20-1	TRBJ1-2	CSARVPTGTYGYTF
TRBV11-2	TRBJ2-3	CASRPSGTSDTQYF
TRBV6-2/TRBV6-3	TRBJ1-2	CASSYAGQGNGYTF
TRBV12-3/TRBV12-4	TRBJ1-5	CASRKAVQPQHF
TRBV7-3	TRBJ2-1	CASSLMRASGYNEQFF
TRBV12-3/TRBV12-4	TRBJ2-3	CASSPSSGRADGTDTQYF
TRBV7-9	TRBJ2-4	CASSSRTDITGNIQYF
TRBV12-3/TRBV12-4	TRBJ2-5	CASSKTGTLRETQYF
TRBV20-1	TRBJ2-1	CSAPGQGGGNEQFF
TRBV10-1	TRBJ2-1	CASSESALDGNNEQFF
TRBV28	TRBJ2-7	CASGPSVYEQYF
TRBV12-3/TRBV12-4	TRBJ1-5	CASSQWGRTNQPQHF
TRBV6-5	TRBJ1-1	CASSYPGQTNTEAFF
TRBV20-1	TRBJ2-2	CSARTSGSYGELFF
TRBV7-9	TRBJ1-6	CASSKGQGTYNSPLHF
TRBV5-1	TRBJ2-4	CASSLEGQGRAKNIQYF
TRBV4-2	TRBJ1-2	CASSQGSQGGNYGYTF